The present T cell receptor beta chain was sequenced within a study of control samples from healthy donors and cancer patients. The repertoire was sequenced with immunoSEQ multiplex PCR; TCRdb's copy has only in-frame clones and lacks some. The table includes 150,000 to 200,000 clones, 90% to 95% detected once. This clone has just one count. V lost 7 bases to trimming and J lost 4 bases; unmatched junction nucleotides: 8. The germline CDR1 and CDR2 sequences are LGHNT and FRNRAP. This CDR3 has 14 residues. Input material: blood. The receptor was derived from a young man in good health. The chain links TRBV12-5 to TRBJ1-2; 8 bases agree with TRBD1. The CDR3 DNA reads as TGTGCTAGTGCCCGGACAGGGACTACCTATGGCTACACCTTC. It yields the protein CASARTGTTYGYTF.